This T cell receptor beta chain was captured by sequencing in a study of shared clonotypes between healthy human individuals. The repertoire was sequenced with immunoSEQ multiplex PCR; TCRdb's copy has only in-frame clones and lacks some. The repertoire holds about half a million clones, with 79% as singletons. The V and J ends lost 3 bases and 2 bases, in that order; junction bases with no gene match: 8. CDR1 is SEHNR and CDR2 is FQNEAQ in the germline V gene (reference sequence). The CDR3 loop spans 16 amino acids. Sequenced input: PBMCs. V usage is TRBV7-9 and J usage is TRBJ2-7; 9 positions agree with TRBD1. The TCR was taken from a woman in her thirties or forties in good health. Some clones in this sample may be carry-over from other donors' samples. DNA for the CDR3: TGTGCCAGCAGCTTTCCCGGGACAGGGAAGCCCTACGAGCAGTACTTC. Amino acid sequence: CASSFPGTGKPYEQYF.